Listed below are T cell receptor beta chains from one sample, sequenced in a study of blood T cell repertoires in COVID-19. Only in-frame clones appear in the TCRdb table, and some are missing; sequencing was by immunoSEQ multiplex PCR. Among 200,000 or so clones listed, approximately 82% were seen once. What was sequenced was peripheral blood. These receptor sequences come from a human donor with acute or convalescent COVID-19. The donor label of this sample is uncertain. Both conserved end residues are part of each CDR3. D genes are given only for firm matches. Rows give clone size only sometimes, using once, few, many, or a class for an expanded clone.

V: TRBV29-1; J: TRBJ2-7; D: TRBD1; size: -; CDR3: CSVGTGGGEQYF; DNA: TGCAGCGTTGGGACAGGGGGTGGCGAGCAGTACTTC
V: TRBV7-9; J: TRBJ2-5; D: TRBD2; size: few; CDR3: CAAGDSKVRETQYF; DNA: TGTGCCGCGGGGGACTCCAAGGTGAGGGAGACCCAGTACTTC
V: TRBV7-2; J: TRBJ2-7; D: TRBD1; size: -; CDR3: CASSLRGQGGSEQYF; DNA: TGTGCCAGCAGCTTAAGGGGACAGGGGGGAAGCGAGCAGTACTTC
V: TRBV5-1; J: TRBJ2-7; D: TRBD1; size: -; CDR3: CASSAGQASYEQYF; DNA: TGCGCCAGCAGCGCTGGACAGGCCTCCTACGAGCAGTACTTC
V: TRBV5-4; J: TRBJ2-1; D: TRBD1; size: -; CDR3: CASSWDRFRTYEQFF; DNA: TGTGCCAGCAGCTGGGACAGATTCCGGACTTATGAGCAGTTCTTC
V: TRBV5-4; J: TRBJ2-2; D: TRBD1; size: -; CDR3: CASSPGQGDTGELFF; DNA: TGTGCCAGCAGCCCGGGACAGGGAGATACCGGGGAGCTGTTTTTT
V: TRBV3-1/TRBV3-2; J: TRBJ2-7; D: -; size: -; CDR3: CASSQFPGNEQYF; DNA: TGTGCCAGCAGCCAATTTCCAGGTAACGAGCAGTACTTC
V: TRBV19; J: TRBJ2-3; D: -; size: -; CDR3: CASSVQGGSDTQYF; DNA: TGTGCCAGTAGTGTCCAAGGAGGCTCAGATACGCAGTATTTT
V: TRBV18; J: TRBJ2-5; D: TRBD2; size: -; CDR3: CASSPRGLAGAYETQYF; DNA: TGTGCCAGCTCACCCCGGGGACTAGCGGGAGCATACGAGACCCAGTACTTC
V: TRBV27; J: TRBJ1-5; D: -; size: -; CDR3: CASSRQGNQPQHF; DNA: TGTGCCAGCAGCCGACAGGGCAATCAGCCCCAGCATTTT
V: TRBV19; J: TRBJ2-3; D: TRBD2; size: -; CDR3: CASSIVWEGPIDTQYF; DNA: TGTGCCAGTAGTATAGTGTGGGAGGGCCCTATAGATACGCAGTATTTT
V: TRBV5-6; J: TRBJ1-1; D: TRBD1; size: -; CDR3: CASTSRGDTEAFF; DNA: TGTGCCAGCACCTCCAGGGGGGACACTGAAGCTTTCTTT
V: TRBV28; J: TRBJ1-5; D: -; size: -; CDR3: CASSSRAYNQPQHF; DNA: TGTGCCAGCAGTTCCAGGGCCTACAATCAGCCCCAGCATTTT
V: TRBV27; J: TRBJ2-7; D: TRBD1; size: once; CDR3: CASRRTGTGIGYEQYF; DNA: TGTGCCAGCAGGCGAACCGGGACAGGGATCGGCTACGAGCAGTACTTC
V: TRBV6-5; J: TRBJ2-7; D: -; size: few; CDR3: CASSYAGAQYF; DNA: TGTGCCAGCAGTTATGCGGGGGCCCAGTACTTC
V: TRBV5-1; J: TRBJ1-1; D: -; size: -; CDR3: CASSLGAGNTEAFF; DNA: TGCGCCAGCAGCTTGGGCGCAGGGAACACTGAAGCTTTCTTT
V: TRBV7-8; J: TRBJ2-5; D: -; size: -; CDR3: CASSRVGYETQYF; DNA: TGTGCCAGCAGTCGAGTCGGTTACGAGACCCAGTACTTC
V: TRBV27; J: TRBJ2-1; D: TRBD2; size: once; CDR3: CASSPAAGGNEQFF; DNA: TGTGCCAGCAGTCCGGCGGCGGGGGGCAATGAGCAGTTCTTC
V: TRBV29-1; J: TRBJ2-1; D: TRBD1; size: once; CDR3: CSVEDWGQGRYNEQFF; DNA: TGCAGCGTTGAAGATTGGGGACAGGGGCGATACAATGAGCAGTTCTTC
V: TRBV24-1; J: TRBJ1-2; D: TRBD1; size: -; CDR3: CATSDGRPGQYYGYTF; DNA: TGTGCCACCAGTGATGGGAGGCCGGGACAGTACTATGGCTACACCTTC
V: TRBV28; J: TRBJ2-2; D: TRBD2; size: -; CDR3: CASSFGGGYTGELFF; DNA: TGTGCCAGCAGTTTTGGGGGGGGATACACCGGGGAGCTGTTTTTT
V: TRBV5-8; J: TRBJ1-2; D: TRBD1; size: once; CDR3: CASSLTGVVYGYTF; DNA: TGTGCCAGCAGCTTGACAGGGGTGGTTTATGGCTACACCTTC
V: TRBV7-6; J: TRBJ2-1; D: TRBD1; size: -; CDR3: CASSFGQGRDEQFF; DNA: TGTGCCAGCAGCTTCGGACAGGGACGGGATGAGCAGTTCTTC
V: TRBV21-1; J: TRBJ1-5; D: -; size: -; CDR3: CASSITGPRVNQPQHF; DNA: TGTGCCAGCAGCATAACAGGTCCCAGGGTGAATCAGCCCCAGCATTTT
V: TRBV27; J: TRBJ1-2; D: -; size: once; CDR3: CASSRGDNYGYTF; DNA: TGTGCCAGCAGCCGAGGTGATAACTATGGCTACACCTTC
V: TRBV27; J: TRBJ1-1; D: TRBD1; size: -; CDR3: CASSRQGDTEAFF; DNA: TGTGCCAGCAGTAGACAGGGTGACACTGAAGCTTTCTTT
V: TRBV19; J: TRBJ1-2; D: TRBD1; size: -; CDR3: CASSLGQGGGYGYTF; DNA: TGTGCCAGTAGTCTCGGACAGGGAGGAGGCTATGGCTACACCTTC
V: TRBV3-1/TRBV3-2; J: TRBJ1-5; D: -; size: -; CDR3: CASSQGQGNQPQHF; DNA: TGTGCCAGCAGCCAAGGTCAGGGAAATCAGCCCCAGCATTTT
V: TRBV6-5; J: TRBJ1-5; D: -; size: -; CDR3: CASSRGTGNQPQHF; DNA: TGTGCCAGCAGCCGCGGGACCGGGAATCAGCCCCAGCATTTT
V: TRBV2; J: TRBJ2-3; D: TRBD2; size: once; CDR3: CASSLWTSATDTQYF; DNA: TGTGCCAGCAGCCTTTGGACTAGCGCCACAGATACGCAGTATTTT
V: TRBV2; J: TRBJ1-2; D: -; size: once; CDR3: CASSEGLEGNYGYTF; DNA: TGTGCCAGCAGTGAAGGTCTCGAGGGAAACTATGGCTACACCTTC
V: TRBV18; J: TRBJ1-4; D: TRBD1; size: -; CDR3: CASSPQRTGTTNEKLFF; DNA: TGTGCCAGCTCACCACAGAGGACAGGGACCACTAATGAAAAACTGTTTTTT
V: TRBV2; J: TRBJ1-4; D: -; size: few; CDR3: CASTGLGAPGEKLFF; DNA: TGTGCCAGCACCGGGCTAGGGGCCCCTGGGGAAAAACTGTTTTTT
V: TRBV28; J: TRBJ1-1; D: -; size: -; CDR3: CASTTGRVAGTEAFF; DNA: TGTGCCAGCACCACAGGGAGGGTAGCGGGCACTGAAGCTTTCTTT
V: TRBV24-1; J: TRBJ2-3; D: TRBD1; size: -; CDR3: CATKRGQGSDTQYF; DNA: TGTGCCACCAAGCGGGGACAGGGCTCAGATACGCAGTATTTT